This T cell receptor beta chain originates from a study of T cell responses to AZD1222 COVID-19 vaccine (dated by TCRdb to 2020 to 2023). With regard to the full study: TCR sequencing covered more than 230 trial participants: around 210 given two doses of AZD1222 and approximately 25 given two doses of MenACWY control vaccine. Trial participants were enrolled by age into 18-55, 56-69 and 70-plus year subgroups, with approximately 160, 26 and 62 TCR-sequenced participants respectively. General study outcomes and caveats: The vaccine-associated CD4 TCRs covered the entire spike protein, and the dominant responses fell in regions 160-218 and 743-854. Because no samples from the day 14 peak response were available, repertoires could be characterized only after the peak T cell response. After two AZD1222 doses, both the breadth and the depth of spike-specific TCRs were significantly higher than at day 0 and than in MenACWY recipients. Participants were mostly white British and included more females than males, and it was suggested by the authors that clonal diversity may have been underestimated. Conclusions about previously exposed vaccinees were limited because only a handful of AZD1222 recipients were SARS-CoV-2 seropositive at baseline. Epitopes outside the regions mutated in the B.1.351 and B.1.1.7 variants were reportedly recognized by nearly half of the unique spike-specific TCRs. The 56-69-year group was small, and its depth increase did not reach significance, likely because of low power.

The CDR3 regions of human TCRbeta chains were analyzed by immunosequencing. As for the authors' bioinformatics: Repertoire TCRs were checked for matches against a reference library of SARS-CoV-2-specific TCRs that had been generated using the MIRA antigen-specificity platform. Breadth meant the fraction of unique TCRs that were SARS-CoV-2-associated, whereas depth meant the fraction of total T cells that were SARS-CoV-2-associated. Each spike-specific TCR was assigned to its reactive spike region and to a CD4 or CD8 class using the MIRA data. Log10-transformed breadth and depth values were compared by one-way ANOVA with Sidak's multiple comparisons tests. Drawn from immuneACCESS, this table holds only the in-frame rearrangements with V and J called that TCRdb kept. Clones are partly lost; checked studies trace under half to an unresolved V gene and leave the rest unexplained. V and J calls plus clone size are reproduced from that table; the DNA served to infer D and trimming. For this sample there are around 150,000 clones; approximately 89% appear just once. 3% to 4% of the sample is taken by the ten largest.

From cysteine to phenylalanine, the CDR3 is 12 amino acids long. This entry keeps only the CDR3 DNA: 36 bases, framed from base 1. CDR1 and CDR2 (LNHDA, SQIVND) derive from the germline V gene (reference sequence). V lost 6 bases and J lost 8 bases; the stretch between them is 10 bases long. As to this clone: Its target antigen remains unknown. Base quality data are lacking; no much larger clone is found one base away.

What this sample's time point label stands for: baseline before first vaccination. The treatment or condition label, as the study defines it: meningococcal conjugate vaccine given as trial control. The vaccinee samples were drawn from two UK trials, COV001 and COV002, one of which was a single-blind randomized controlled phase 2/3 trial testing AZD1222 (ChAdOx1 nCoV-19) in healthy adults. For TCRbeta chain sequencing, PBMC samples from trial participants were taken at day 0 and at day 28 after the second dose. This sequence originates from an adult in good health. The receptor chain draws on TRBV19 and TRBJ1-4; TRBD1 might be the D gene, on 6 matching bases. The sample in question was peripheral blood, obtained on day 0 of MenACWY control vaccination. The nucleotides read TGTGCCAGTAGCCTCCAGGGGGAAAAACTGTTTTTT. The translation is CASSLQGEKLFF.